Below are 10 T cell receptor beta chains sequenced from a single sample in a study of blood T cell repertoires in COVID-19. The method was immunoSEQ multiplex PCR; TCRdb's version includes in-frame clones alone and lacks a portion of them. Counted here are 100,000 to 120,000 clones, 75% to 80% occurring once; the ten biggest clones make up approximately 16%. Sequenced input: peripheral blood. The receptors originated from an elderly woman with active or convalescent COVID-19.

This chain connects TRBV27 to TRBJ2-5; TRBD2 might be the D (6 bases). The germline V and J ends were trimmed by 1 base and 4 bases, with 16 bases remaining between them. The CDR3 is made up of 16 amino acids. The germline V gene has CDR1 MNHEY and CDR2 SMNVEV (reference sequence). The CDR3, as DNA: TGTGCCAGCAGTTTATTTTTCGGGAGACGTCCAGAGACCCAGTACTTC. Protein sequence: CASSLFFGRRPETQYF.

This clone was counted a single time. The V call is TRBV2, the J call TRBJ2-2, with D perhaps TRBD1 (6 bases). V was shortened by 2 bases and J by 5 bases, with 12 bases between the two germline ends. Looked up from germline, CDR1 is SNHLY and CDR2 is FYNNEI. This CDR3 contains 15 residues. CDR3 residues: CASSEWDTNTGELFF. For the CDR3, the DNA is TGTGCCAGCAGTGAATGGGACACAAATACCGGGGAGCTGTTTTTT.

The chain is built from TRBV19 and TRBJ1-2, with D perhaps TRBD1 (6 bases). This CDR3 spans 14 amino acids. CDR1 is LNHDA and CDR2 is SQIVND in the germline V gene (reference sequence). Trimming stripped 6 bases from V and 4 bases from J, with 15 bases between. CDR3 DNA: TGTGCCAGTAGCCCCGGAGGACAGATCTATGGCTACACCTTC. Amino acids: CASSPGGQIYGYTF.

This chain links TRBV30 with TRBJ2-3; 9 positions match TRBD1. V shed 7 bases and J 7 bases; nucleotides not matched to a gene: 15. This CDR3 contains 15 residues. Germline-derived CDR1 and CDR2 are GTSNPN and SVGIG (reference sequence). The CDR3: CASDGRGTGINTQYF. The CDR3 DNA follows: TGTGCCTCAGACGGGAGAGGGACAGGGATCAATACGCAGTATTTT.

The chain employs TRBV7-9 and TRBJ1-3; 7 nucleotides agree with TRBD1. The CDR3 contains 15 residues. Germline V gene data show CDR1 as SEHNR and CDR2 as FQNEAQ (reference sequence). With V trimmed by 5 bases and J by 0 bases, 4 bases remained unmatched. The CDR3 region has the DNA TGTGCCAGCAGCCGGGGACAGTTCTCTGGAAACACCATATATTTT. It codes for CASSRGQFSGNTIYF. The entire variable domain, with the rest obtained from reference TRBV7-9 and TRBJ1-3, is as follows: DTGVSQNPRHKITKRGQNVTFRCDPISEHNRLYWYRQTLGQGPEFLTYFQNEAQLEKSRLLSDRFSAERPKGSFSTLEIQRTEQGDSAMYLCASSRGQFSGNTIYFGEGSWLTVV.

This rearrangement joins TRBV18 to TRBJ1-2; 7 positions match TRBD1. CDR3 length: 16 residues. Trimming cost V 3 bases and J 3 bases; bases outside gene matches: 10. The germline V gene encodes CDR1 KGHSH and CDR2 LQKENI. CDR3 nucleotide sequence: TGTGCCAGCTCACCCTGGCCGGGACAGCCCGACTATGGCTACACCTTC. Residues: CASSPWPGQPDYGYTF.

This clone was picked up one time. V and J are TRBV6-5 and TRBJ2-3; D possibly corresponds to TRBD2 (5 bases). Germline V gene lookup returns CDR1 MNHEY and CDR2 SVGAGI. Trimming stripped 7 bases from V and 3 bases from J, with 11 bases between. The CDR3 length is 13 residues. As DNA, the CDR3 is TGTGCCAGCAAGGGAGTTGGGACAGATACGCAGTATTTT. Residues: CASKGVGTDTQYF.

This chain connects TRBV6-2 or TRBV6-3 to TRBJ2-7, with TRBD1 identical over 10 bases. V dropped 7 bases and J dropped 5; count of bases not matched to a gene: 14. Germline V lookup: CDR1 MNHEY, CDR2 SVGEGT. This CDR3 contains 16 residues. CDR3 protein: CASTPHGTGVVDEQYF. CDR3 in DNA: TGTGCCAGCACCCCCCATGGGACAGGGGTCGTCGACGAGCAGTACTTC.

In this sample, this clone turned up a few times. The chain has TRBV7-2 and TRBJ2-5; D may be TRBD2 (6 bases). Germline assignment: CDR1 SGHTA and CDR2 FQGNSA. The V end was cut by 8 bases, the J end by 2 bases, with 15 bases between. There are 14 residues in the CDR3. The CDR3 sequence is CASLVGGNQETQYF. CDR3 in DNA: TGTGCCAGCCTAGTAGGCGGGAATCAAGAGACCCAGTACTTC.

The V gene is TRBV24-1, the J gene TRBJ1-5; 7 bases match TRBD1. Germline V gives CDR1 KGHDR, CDR2 SFDVKD. CDR3 length equals 14 residues. J was trimmed by 1 base and V by 5 bases; bases with no gene match: 1. The chain's CDR3 is CATSGGQSNQPQHF. The CDR3 nucleotides read TGTGCCACCAGTGGGGGACAGAGCAATCAGCCCCAGCATTTT.